The rows below give T cell receptor beta chains drawn from one sample of a study of T-cell memory formation after mild COVID-19. TCRdb reprocessed the 5' RACE reads with MiXCR, giving one entry per CDR3 protein. The sample has 250,000 to 350,000 distinct CDR3 sequences, 19% seen once; the top ten hold around 20%. The sequenced sample was PBMCs or a T cell subset sorted from them (not recorded which). The receptor set was obtained from a man aged 18 to 30 who had mild COVID-19 (a few samples of this study predate the infection). Cell type and time point are not known. Each CDR3 is given with its conserved first and last residue. D genes are given only for firm matches. Some rows have no size entry. The others give once, few or many, or a class for an expanded clone.

V,D,size,J,CDR3,DNA
TRBV6-2/TRBV6-3,-,-,TRBJ2-2,CASSSSPGGVELFF,TGTGCCAGCAGTTCCTCTCCCGGGGGTGTGGAGCTGTTTTTT
TRBV29-1,TRBD1,-,TRBJ2-2,CSAARQGANTGELFF,TGCAGCGCCGCTAGACAGGGGGCGAACACCGGGGAGCTGTTTTTT
TRBV19,-,-,TRBJ2-1,CASSMWFFSSSYNEQFF,TGTGCCAGTAGTATGTGGTTCTTTTCGAGCTCCTACAATGAGCAGTTCTTC
TRBV15,-,-,TRBJ2-5,CATSKQGAYQETQYF,TGTGCCACCAGCAAGCAAGGGGCCTACCAAGAGACCCAGTACTTC
TRBV27,-,few,TRBJ1-1,CASSGGAKTEAFF,TGTGCCAGCAGTGGGGGGGCGAAAACTGAAGCTTTCTTT
TRBV3-1,-,-,TRBJ1-3,CASSQGRIELTGNTIYF,TGTGCCAGCAGCCAAGGTCGCATCGAGTTAACTGGAAACACCATATATTTT
TRBV29-1,-,few,TRBJ2-7,CSVVGGTGEQYF,TGCAGCGTTGTGGGTGGGACCGGGGAGCAGTACTTC
TRBV5-1,TRBD2,-,TRBJ2-3,CASSLVAGATDTQYF,TGCGCCAGCAGCTTAGTAGCGGGGGCCACAGATACGCAGTATTTT
TRBV7-2,TRBD1,few,TRBJ1-5,CASSFGQGPNQPQHF,TGTGCCAGCAGCTTTGGACAGGGCCCTAATCAGCCCCAGCATTTT
TRBV7-8,-,-,TRBJ1-3,CASTNPELGNTIYF,TGTGCCAGCACCAACCCAGAGCTTGGAAACACCATATATTTT
TRBV20-1,TRBD1,few,TRBJ2-7,CSARDLRGHEQYF,TGCAGTGCTAGAGATCTAAGGGGGCATGAGCAGTACTTC
TRBV20-1,-,few,TRBJ2-3,CSARGQVISTDTQYF,TGCAGTGCTAGAGGACAGGTCATTAGCACAGATACGCAGTATTTT
TRBV20-1,-,-,TRBJ2-7,CSAVGGGEQYF,TGCAGTGCCGTGGGAGGGGGCGAGCAGTACTTC
TRBV5-4,-,few,TRBJ1-2,CASSRRGQELNYGYTF,TGTGCCAGCAGCCGCCGTGGGCAGGAACTTAACTATGGCTACACCTTC
TRBV9,-,-,TRBJ2-3,CATSGAGDTQYF,TGTGCCACTTCGGGGGCGGGGGATACGCAGTATTTT
TRBV2,TRBD1,-,TRBJ1-5,CANRGPRNQPQHF,TGTGCCAACAGGGGTCCCCGCAATCAGCCCCAGCATTTT
TRBV4-2,TRBD2,few,TRBJ2-3,CASSQESSGGAWSTQYF,TGTGCCAGCAGCCAAGAGTCTAGCGGGGGGGCTTGGAGTACGCAGTATTTT
TRBV20-1,-,-,TRBJ1-5,CSARVRSNQPQHF,TGCAGTGCTAGAGTAAGGAGCAATCAGCCCCAGCATTTT
TRBV13,-,-,TRBJ1-1,CASSPRAKPYAVEAFF,TGTGCCAGCAGCCCCCGAGCCAAGCCCTACGCGGTTGAAGCTTTCTTT
TRBV10-2,-,-,TRBJ1-4,CASSEPAVWNEKLFF,TGCGCCAGCAGTGAGCCGGCAGTCTGGAATGAAAAACTGTTTTTT
TRBV9,-,-,TRBJ2-1,CASSEETQGTYNEQFF,TGTGCCAGCAGCGAGGAGACGCAAGGGACCTACAATGAGCAGTTCTTC
TRBV7-9,-,few,TRBJ2-3,CASGLSSTDTQYF,TGTGCCAGCGGACTATCCAGCACAGATACGCAGTATTTT
TRBV4-1,-,few,TRBJ1-4,CASSQDQKRGLFF,TGCGCCAGCAGCCAAGATCAGAAGAGGGGACTGTTTTTT
TRBV20-1,TRBD1,few,TRBJ1-1,CSAPRQGSTEAFF,TGCAGTGCCCCGAGACAGGGGAGCACTGAAGCTTTCTTT
TRBV6-5,-,-,TRBJ1-1,CASSYSMFPGGVTEAFF,TGTGCCAGCAGTTACTCGATGTTCCCCGGGGGGGTGACTGAAGCTTTCTTT
TRBV7-6,TRBD2,many,TRBJ2-1,CASSLGLADNNEQFF,TGTGCCAGCAGCTTAGGACTAGCGGACAACAATGAGCAGTTCTTC
TRBV9,-,few,TRBJ2-2,CASSVVGTGELFF,TGTGCCAGCAGCGTAGTAGGAACCGGGGAGCTGTTTTTT
TRBV12-3/TRBV12-4,TRBD1,few,TRBJ1-1,CASSPGTELFF,TGTGCCAGCAGTCCCGGGACAGAGCTTTTCTTT
TRBV10-3,-,few,TRBJ1-5,CAISKSGGSNQPQHF,TGTGCCATCAGCAAGTCCGGTGGAAGCAATCAGCCCCAGCATTTT
TRBV15,TRBD1,-,TRBJ1-1,CATREGTGGKFF,TGTGCCACCAGAGAGGGGACAGGGGGAAAGTTCTTT
TRBV11-2,TRBD1,few,TRBJ2-3,CASNRGDFTDTQYF,TGTGCCAGCAACAGGGGGGACTTCACAGATACGCAGTATTTT
TRBV4-3,TRBD2,-,TRBJ2-3,CASSRAATGTSSADTQYF,TGCGCCAGCAGCCGAGCCGCAACCGGGACTAGTTCTGCAGATACGCAGTATTTT
TRBV20-1,-,few,TRBJ2-7,CSARGGQHYEQYF,TGCAGTGCTAGAGGAGGGCAACACTACGAGCAGTACTTC
TRBV5-1,-,few,TRBJ1-1,CASSSGSLPEAFF,TGCGCCAGCAGCTCCGGATCTCTCCCTGAAGCTTTCTTT
TRBV27,TRBD1,-,TRBJ2-1,CASRGQAKNEQFF,TGTGCCAGCAGGGGACAGGCCAAGAATGAGCAGTTCTTC
TRBV20-1,TRBD1,-,TRBJ2-7,CSADPTGAGEQYF,TGCAGTGCAGACCCTACAGGGGCAGGGGAGCAGTACTTC
TRBV15,TRBD1,-,TRBJ1-1,CATSRDREDRGHNTEAFF,TGTGCCACCAGCAGAGATCGGGAAGACAGGGGGCATAACACTGAAGCTTTCTTT
TRBV10-3,TRBD1,-,TRBJ1-3,CAISEGRTGNRNTIYF,TGTGCCATCAGTGAAGGAAGGACAGGCAATAGAAACACCATATATTTT
TRBV7-2,-,-,TRBJ2-5,CASSPNQGGTQYF,TGTGCCAGCAGCCCGAACCAGGGGGGGACCCAGTACTTC
TRBV5-4,-,many,TRBJ2-1,CASSDENVEQFF,TGTGCCAGCAGCGACGAGAATGTTGAGCAGTTCTTC
TRBV5-1,-,many,TRBJ1-1,CASSNRSWAVNTEAFF,TGCGCCAGCAGCAATCGTAGTTGGGCGGTGAACACTGAAGCTTTCTTT
TRBV5-1,-,once,TRBJ1-2,CASSSRAGSSEDYGYTF,TGCGCCAGCAGCTCGCGGGCAGGGAGTAGCGAGGACTATGGCTACACCTTC